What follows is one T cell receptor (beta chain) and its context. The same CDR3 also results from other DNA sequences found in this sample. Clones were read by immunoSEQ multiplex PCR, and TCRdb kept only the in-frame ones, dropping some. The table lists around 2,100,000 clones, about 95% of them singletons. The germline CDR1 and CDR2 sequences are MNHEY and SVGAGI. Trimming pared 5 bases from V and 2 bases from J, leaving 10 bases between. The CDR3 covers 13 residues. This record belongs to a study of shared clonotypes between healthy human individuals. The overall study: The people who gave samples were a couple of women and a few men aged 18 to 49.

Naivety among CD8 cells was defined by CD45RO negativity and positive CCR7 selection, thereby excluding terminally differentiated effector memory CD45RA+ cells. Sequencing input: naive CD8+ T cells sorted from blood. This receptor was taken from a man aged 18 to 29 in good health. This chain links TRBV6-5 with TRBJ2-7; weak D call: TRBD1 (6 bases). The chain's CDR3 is CASSAGTPYEQYF. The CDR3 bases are TGTGCCAGCAGTGCCGGGACACCCTACGAGCAGTACTTC.